This T cell receptor (beta chain) comes out of a study of blood T cell repertoires in COVID-19. Here immunoSEQ multiplex PCR was the method, and the copy in TCRdb shows in-frame clones only, minus some. The sample holds approximately 300,000 clones, more than 90% seen once. In germline, CDR1 is SEHNR, CDR2 FQNEAQ (reference sequence). The CDR3 loop spans 13 amino acids. The ends were cut back, 7 bases at V and 8 bases at J, with 15 bases in the middle. The sequencing sample was made of PBMCs or T cells enriched from blood (not recorded which). This TCR was sampled from a young woman who had recovered from COVID-19. The chain recombines TRBV7-9 with TRBJ2-1, with D tentatively TRBD2 (5 bases). The CDR3 here is CASIPGAGDEQFF. The CDR3 DNA follows: TGTGCCAGCATCCCCGGCGCCGGGGATGAGCAGTTCTTC. The complete variable domain, with remaining parts taken from reference TRBV7-9 and TRBJ2-1, reads DTGVSQNPRHKITKRGQNVTFRCDPISEHNRLYWYRQTLGQGPEFLTYFQNEAQLEKSRLLSDRFSAERPKGSFSTLEIQRTEQGDSAMYLCASIPGAGDEQFFGPGTRLTVL.